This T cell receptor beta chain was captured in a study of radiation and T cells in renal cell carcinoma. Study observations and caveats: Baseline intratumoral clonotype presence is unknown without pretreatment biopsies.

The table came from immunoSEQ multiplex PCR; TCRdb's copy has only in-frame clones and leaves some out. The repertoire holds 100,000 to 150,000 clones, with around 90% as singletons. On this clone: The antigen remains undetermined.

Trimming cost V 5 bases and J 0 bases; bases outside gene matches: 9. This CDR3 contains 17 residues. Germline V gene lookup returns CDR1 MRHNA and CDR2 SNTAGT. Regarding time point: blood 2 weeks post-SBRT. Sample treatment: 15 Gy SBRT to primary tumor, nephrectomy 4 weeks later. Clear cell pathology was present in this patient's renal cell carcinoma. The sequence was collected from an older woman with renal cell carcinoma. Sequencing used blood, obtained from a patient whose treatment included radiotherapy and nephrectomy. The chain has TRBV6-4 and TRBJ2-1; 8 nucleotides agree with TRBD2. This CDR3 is CASSSGGAFSSYNEQFF. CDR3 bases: TGTGCCAGCAGTAGCGGGGGCGCCTTTAGCTCCTACAATGAGCAGTTCTTC.